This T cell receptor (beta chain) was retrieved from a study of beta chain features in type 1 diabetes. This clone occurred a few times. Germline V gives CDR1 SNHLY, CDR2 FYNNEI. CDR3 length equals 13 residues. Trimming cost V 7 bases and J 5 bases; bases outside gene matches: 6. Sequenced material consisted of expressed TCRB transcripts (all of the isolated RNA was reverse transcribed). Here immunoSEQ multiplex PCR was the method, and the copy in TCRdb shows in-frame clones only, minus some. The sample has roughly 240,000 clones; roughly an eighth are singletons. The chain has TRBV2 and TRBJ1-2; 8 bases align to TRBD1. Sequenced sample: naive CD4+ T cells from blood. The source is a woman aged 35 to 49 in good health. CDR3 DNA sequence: TGTGCCAGCAAGACGGGGACAGGATATGGCTACACCTTC. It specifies CASKTGTGYGYTF.